This TCR beta chain was identified during a study of cytomegalovirus exposure and HLA in healthy donors. Study outcomes and limitations: Per a later analysis, 16,951 TCR beta sequences showed association with HLA alleles at 0.05 false discovery rate. Later on, a genetic analysis was performed. It linked a missense variant in DCLRE1C with V- and J-gene trimming of TCR beta. Reports indicated that the classifier achieved high specificity and sensitivity in diagnosing cytomegalovirus status.

Only one count was recorded for this clone. What it binds is unknown. The primer mix had 60 Vbeta and 13 Jbeta primers. The table came from immunoSEQ multiplex PCR; TCRdb's copy has only in-frame clones and leaves some out. The data contain fewer than 110,000 clones, roughly three quarters of them singletons. This CDR3 spans 14 amino acids. This rearrangement joins TRBV1 to TRBJ1-6; the D call in the table, TRBD1, was not verified against the DNA. TRBV1 represents a pseudogene. The TCR sequence derives from a middle-aged man in good health and CMV-seronegative. Specimen: PBMCs. This CDR3 is CTSPYGPDHSPLHF. DNA for the CDR3: TGCACCAGCCCTTATGGGCCCGATCATTCACCCCTCCACTTT.